Each of the 5 T cell receptor beta chains below was sequenced from the same sample in a study of blood T cells in healthy people across ages. Next came a second PCR, run for roughly 7 to 12 cycles, which used a sample-barcoded 5' primer along with a J-beta primer mix. TCRdb fed the 5' RACE reads into MiXCR, producing one record per CDR3 protein. This table has fewer than 2 million distinct CDR3 sequences, about 39% appearing once. The sequenced material came from blood. All receptors derive from a human donor in good health.

The rearrangement uses TRBV18 and TRBJ1-1; no clear D. V lost 6 bases, J lost 2 bases, and 19 bases lay in between. CDR3 length: 16 amino acids. Germline V gene lookup returns CDR1 KGHSH and CDR2 LQKENI. The CDR3 nucleotides are TGTGCCAGCTCTAACAGCCAACGAAGACAAAACACTGAAGCTTTCTTT. This translates into CASSNSQRRQNTEAFF.

This clonotype was observed a few times. The J gene is TRBJ2-6, the V gene TRBV29-1, with D possibly TRBD2 on 6 matching bases. The length of the CDR3 is 16 residues. Trimming took 5 bases from V and 1 from J, leaving 15 bases between them. Germline V gives CDR1 SQVTM, CDR2 ANQGSEA. DNA for the CDR3: TGCAGCGTTTTGGACGGGGGACTTTCTGGGGCCAACGTCCTGACTTTC. Translated, it gives CSVLDGGLSGANVLTF.

This clonotype came up a few times. The rearrangement uses TRBV3-1 and TRBJ1-4; D remains unclear. This CDR3 comprises 15 residues. Trimming stripped 4 bases from V and 0 bases from J, with 9 bases between. Germline V gene data show CDR1 as LGHDT and CDR2 as YNNKEL (reference sequence). CDR3 DNA sequence: TGTGCCAGCAGCCCCGACACGACAACTAATGAAAAACTGTTTTTT. It translates to CASSPDTTTNEKLFF.

The chain is built from TRBV20-1 and TRBJ2-5; D call uncertain. V lost 6 bases, J lost 1 base, and 6 bases lay in between. The CDR3 totals 11 residues. CDR1 and CDR2 from the germline V gene are DFQATT and SNEGSKA (reference sequence). CDR3 DNA: TGCAGTGCCGTTGCCCAAGAGACCCAGTACTTC. This gives the protein CSAVAQETQYF.

This clonotype occurred a few times. The chain links TRBV6-6 to TRBJ2-3, with TRBD2 as a possible D gene (6 bases). Germline V gene data show CDR1 as MNHNY and CDR2 as SVGAGI (reference sequence). V was trimmed by 4 bases and J by 5 bases, leaving 13 bases between them. This CDR3 spans 14 amino acids. CDR3 sequence (DNA): TGTGCCAGCAGTTTTCACCTGGGGGGAGATACGCAGTATTTT. Translation gives CASSFHLGGDTQYF.